This TCR beta chain was sequenced during a study of shared clonotypes between healthy human individuals (dated by TCRdb to the early 2020s). For context, the study as a whole: A couple of women and a few men aged 18 to 49 years were included in the cohort. For each donor, three plates each were used for CD4 naive and CD4 memory, two plates were used for CD8 naive, and one plate was used for CD8 memory. To estimate repertoire size and how much clonotype sharing occurs between individuals, the study deeply sequenced the blood TCR repertoires of several healthy adults. Libraries were prepared and TCR repertoires were sequenced by different laboratories using diverse techniques, in order to increase sequencing depth and limit assay-specific biases. Each donor's leukapheresis produced roughly between roughly 0.85 and 9 billion PBMCs.

Beyond this particular receptor, the publication reports: Sampling was restricted to blood, and TCR repertoires in tissues likely differ from the TCR repertoires found in blood. Higher generation probabilities were observed for clonotypes shared by all four sorted-subset donors than for non-shared clonotypes. Naive subsets generally had larger estimated clonotype richness than memory subsets did. Incomplete sequencing was indicated by rarefaction of sorted-subset datasets, despite the large sequencing depth. Sharing across a few donors was observed for about 5% of naive CD4, 3% to 4% of naive CD8, 2% to 2.5% of memory CD4, and about 0.39% of memory CD8 clonotypes. Pairwise subsampling led to the expectation that sequencing depth would affect the degree of clonotype sharing among donors. The small number of donors limited the genetic and exposure-history diversity represented.

TCR CDR3 regions were amplified from genomic DNA by multiplex PCR using the deep immunoSEQ assay. Extracted genomic DNA from each cell subset was spread evenly across all wells of several immunoSEQ 96-well plates, with each plate serving as a replicate. For sorted subsets, approximately 210 ng of genomic DNA, equivalent to some 30,000 T cell genomes, went into each replicate PCR. Purified libraries were measured with a Qubit 3.0 fluorometer, size-checked on a Bioanalyzer 2100, and measured again with the KAPA Library Quantification kit. A separate single-read 150-cycle Illumina NextSeq 550 flow cell was used to sequence each immunoSEQ 96-well plate. Per the original workflow: The immunoSEQ output contained only junctional sequences without quality scores, so filtering could not match that applied to full-length reads. To assign V/J genes and CDR3, sequences were annotated against IMGT germline references using PyIR, a Python wrapper for IgBLAST v1.9. Any read was removed if the V/J assignment was weak (E-value above 1e-6), the CDR3 was missing, or the read contained stop codons, out-of-frame junctions, or ambiguous translated residues. A V3J clonotype was defined by an identical inferred V gene, J gene, and CDR3 amino acid sequence. The percentage overlap between two repertoires was calculated by dividing the number of shared unique clonotypes by the size of the smaller repertoire. RTK rarefaction, the Chao1 estimator, and Recon v2.1 estimates of unobserved clonotypes were used to assess repertoire richness. Generation probabilities for all TCRbeta clonotypes obtained by the gDNA method from a few donors were computed using OLGA. Here the immuneACCESS table is served through TCRdb, limited to in-frame sequences with V and J called. Missing clones are a known gap in these copies; in checked studies unresolved V genes cover under half, and the rest lacks a known reason. The DNA gave D and trimming, while V, J and clone size come from that table. The sample yields 780,000 or so clones; 72% were counted once. The ten top clones hold about 1.8% of the sample.

Details on this clone: What this receptor recognizes is not known. No base qualities exist here, and no much larger clone lies one base off it.

The donors were healthy, HIV-negative adults who had no recently reported acute infections or vaccinations. Every donor was a Caucasian adult residing in Nashville, Tennessee, USA. Magnetic negative selection was used to enrich CD4+ T cells, after which naive cells were positively selected on CD45RA and the negative fraction became the memory subset. Blood was collected by leukapheresis, and PBMCs were isolated by Ficoll-Histopaque density gradient centrifugation and then cryopreserved in liquid nitrogen vapor phase. Analytical flow cytometry was used to check the purity and quantity of each magnetically sorted T cell population. Genomic DNA was isolated from each sorted fraction and quantified by UV absorbance on a Nanodrop 2000c. The germline V gene (reference sequence) sets CDR1 to MNHNY and CDR2 to SVGAGI. The junction shows trimming of 3 bases on V and 5 bases on J, and the gene matches do not reach 9 bases of it. The CDR3 starts with the cysteine, ends with the phenylalanine, and has 15 residues. Left in the record is the CDR3 DNA by itself, 45 bases read in frame from the first base.

The chain links TRBV6-6 with TRBJ1-2; 7 central bases correspond to TRBD1. This receptor was identified in a woman aged 30 to 39 in good health. The sample consisted of memory CD4+ T cells sorted from blood. What this sample's cell subset or site label stands for: CD45RA-negative fraction. The CDR3 corresponds to CASSYIPTGVYGYTF. The DNA reads as follows: TGTGCCAGCAGTTATATACCCACAGGGGTGTATGGCTACACCTTC.